The sequence of this TCR beta chain was determined in a study of T cell responses to AZD1222 COVID-19 vaccine. Worth noting for this clone: Its antigen is as yet unknown.

The assay was immunoSEQ multiplex PCR, and TCRdb's table has in-frame clones only and misses some. Of about 150,000 clones listed, approximately 89% are singletons. The CDR3 spans 15 residues. Germline V gene data show CDR1 as MNHEY and CDR2 as SVGEGT. Trimming stripped 2 bases from V and 7 bases from J, with 15 bases between. General study results and limits: Spike-specific TCR breadth and depth were elevated following two AZD1222 doses. Clonal diversity was possibly underestimated, and white British individuals and females predominated among donors. At baseline, seropositivity was found in only six AZD1222 recipients.

The chain carries TRBV6-2 or TRBV6-3 and TRBJ2-1, with D possibly being TRBD1 or TRBD2 (6 bases each). The starting material was peripheral blood, obtained on day 0 of AZD1222 vaccination. This TCR was recovered from an adult in good health. The CDR3 DNA reads as TGTGCCAGCAGTTACGGGGGAACAGGGAGGAATGAGCAGTTCTTC. Amino acids: CASSYGGTGRNEQFF.